These 17 T cell receptor beta chains share one sample of origin, sequenced in a study of technical replicates of blood from several donors. The assay was immunoSEQ multiplex PCR, and TCRdb's table has in-frame clones only and misses some. The repertoire consists of 53,000 or so clones, with roughly 95% occurring once and the leading ten covering about 4.4%. The sequenced material came from PBMCs. The receptors stem from a human donor in good health. Some clones in this sample may be carry-over from other donors' samples.

V and J are TRBV30 and TRBJ2-5; 10 bases fit TRBD2. Looked up from germline, CDR1 is GTSNPN and CDR2 is SVGIG (reference sequence). The CDR3 contains 13 residues. CDR3 in DNA: TGTGCGGGCGGTAGCGGGAGGACGGGGACCCAGTACTTC. Translated, it gives CAGGSGRTGTQYF.

J is TRBJ2-7 and V is TRBV7-9; D is possibly TRBD1 (5 bases). This CDR3 has 12 residues. Trimming removed 4 bases from V and 4 bases from J, with 8 bases in between. The germline gives CDR1 SEHNR, CDR2 FQNEAQ (reference sequence). CDR3 protein: CASSSTGYEQYF. In DNA, the CDR3 is TGTGCCAGCAGCTCTACAGGTTACGAGCAGTACTTC.

The gene calls are TRBV6-5 and TRBJ2-7; D remains unclear. The V and J ends lost 2 bases and 3 bases respectively, with 11 bases between them. Germline lookup yields CDR1 MNHEY and CDR2 SVGAGI. The CDR3 length is 14 residues. DNA for the CDR3: TGTGCCAGCAGTTACGGCAGGCAAAACTACGAGCAGTACTTC. Its translation is CASSYGRQNYEQYF.

The CDR3 spells CASSSPGAKEGSYEQYF. The CDR3 DNA is TGCGCCAGCAGCTCCCCCGGAGCCAAGGAGGGCTCCTACGAGCAGTACTTC. The chain combines TRBV5-1 with TRBJ2-7, with D perhaps matching TRBD2 (6 bases). Trimming cost V 3 bases and J 0 bases, with 19 bases left between them. CDR1 is SGHRS, CDR2 YFSETQ, per germline. This CDR3 is built from 17 residues.

This chain connects TRBV28 to TRBJ2-7; 10 positions match TRBD1. Trimming removed 5 bases from V and 2 bases from J; junction bases left unmatched: 3. The CDR3 contains 14 residues. Germline V gives CDR1 MDHEN, CDR2 SYDVKM. The CDR3 reads CASSAGQGPYEQYF. CDR3 coding DNA: TGTGCCAGCAGTGCGGGACAGGGGCCCTACGAGCAGTACTTC.

The V call is TRBV7-6, the J call TRBJ2-5; unclear D gene. Germline CDR1 SGHVS, CDR2 FNYEAQ. The CDR3 contains 13 residues. V dropped 0 bases and J dropped 0 bases, with 2 bases sitting between them. The CDR3 region has the DNA TGTGCCAGCAGCTTAGCCAACCAAGAGACCCAGTACTTC. This translates into CASSLANQETQYF.

The V gene is TRBV7-9, the J gene TRBJ2-7; 7 bases align to TRBD2. Losses at the gene ends were 5 bases for V and 0 bases for J; bases not matched to a gene: 7. CDR3 size: 15 residues. Germline loops: CDR1 SEHNR, CDR2 FQNEAQ (reference sequence). CDR3 in DNA: TGTGCCAGCAGCGTCTCTAGCGGTCGCTCCTACGAGCAGTACTTC. It codes for CASSVSSGRSYEQYF.

This chain links TRBV6-6 with TRBJ1-2; 10 bases align to TRBD1. This CDR3 is built from 14 residues. After removal of 5 bases from V and 8 bases from J, the junction contained 8 bases not matched to a gene. In germline, CDR1 is MNHNY, CDR2 SVGAGI (reference sequence). CDR3 sequence reads: CASSPTDRGEGYTF. The CDR3 coding sequence is TGTGCCAGCAGTCCAACGGACAGGGGGGAAGGCTACACCTTC.

This sequence joins TRBV5-1 and TRBJ1-6, with TRBD1 matching over 7 bases. In germline, CDR1 is SGHRS, CDR2 YFSETQ. Unmatched junction bases numbered 2, after V lost 0 bases and J lost 5 bases. CDR3 length: 15 amino acids. Here the CDR3 reads CASSLEGQHNSPLHF. The CDR3 bases are TGCGCCAGCAGCTTGGAGGGACAGCATAATTCACCCCTCCACTTT.

The rearrangement joins TRBV7-2 to TRBJ2-7, with D possibly TRBD1 on 5 matching bases. Germline loops: CDR1 SGHTA, CDR2 FQGNSA. CDR3 length: 15 amino acids. V lost 5 bases and J 2 bases, leaving 16 bases between the germline ends. In DNA form, the CDR3 reads TGTGCCAGCAGCAGGGGCTCAGGGCCTACCTACGAGCAGTACTTC. Protein sequence: CASSRGSGPTYEQYF. Looking up the rest from reference TRBV7-2 and TRBJ2-7 gives the full variable domain: GAGVSQSPSNKVTEKGKDVELRCDPISGHTALYWYRQSLGQGLEFLIYFQGNSAPDKSGLPSDRFSAERTGGSVSTLTIQRTQQEDSAVYLCASSRGSGPTYEQYFGPGTRLTVT.

This CDR3 reads CASSQDRNSPLHF. The CDR3, as DNA: TGCGCCAGCAGCCAAGATCGGAATTCACCCCTCCACTTT. The chain employs TRBV4-1 and TRBJ1-6; D is unclear. The CDR3 contains 13 residues. Germline V gene data show CDR1 as MGHRA and CDR2 as YSYEKL. Trimming cost V 0 bases and J 7 bases, with 4 bases left between them.

This chain uses TRBV5-4 with TRBJ2-3; a possible D gene is TRBD1 (6 bases). The CDR3 spans 15 residues. The V end was cut by 9 bases, the J end by 0 bases, with 17 bases between. CDR1 is SGHNT, CDR2 YYREEE, per germline (reference sequence). The DNA of the CDR3 is TGTGCCACCTCGGACAGAAGCAGGAGCACAGATACGCAGTATTTT. It translates to CATSDRSRSTDTQYF.

The genes are TRBV30 and TRBJ2-1, with 11 bases fitting TRBD2. After removal of 3 bases from V and 7 bases from J, the junction contained 14 bases not matched to a gene. Per germline, CDR1 GTSNPN and CDR2 SVGIG (reference sequence). This CDR3 spans 17 amino acids. The CDR3 DNA reads as TGTGCCTGGAGAAATAAAAATAGCGGGAGGGCCTGGAATGAGCAGTTCTTC. It encodes CAWRNKNSGRAWNEQFF.

The J gene is TRBJ2-2, the V gene TRBV13, with 9 bases fitting TRBD2. V lost 5 bases to trimming and J lost 1 base; unmatched junction nucleotides: 8. The germline V gene encodes CDR1 PRHDT and CDR2 FYEKMQ (reference sequence). This CDR3 spans 17 amino acids. This CDR3 reads CASSRPGLALNTGELFF. The CDR3 DNA is TGTGCCAGCAGCCGACCCGGACTAGCGCTGAACACCGGGGAGCTGTTTTTT. The full variable domain, rest sourced from reference TRBV13 and TRBJ2-2, is AAGVIQSPRHLIKEKRETATLKCYPIPRHDTVYWYQQGPGQDPQFLISFYEKMQSDKGSIPDRFSAQQFSDYHSELNMSSLELGDSALYFCASSRPGLALNTGELFFGEGSRLTVL.

The V call is TRBV7-9, the J call TRBJ2-1; TRBD2 matches 7 bases. The V gene's germline CDR1 is SEHNR and CDR2 FQNEAQ (reference sequence). After removal of 5 bases from V and 4 bases from J, the junction contained 8 bases not matched to a gene. The CDR3 has 15 amino acids. CDR3 in amino acids: CASSLGDYGYNEQFF. The CDR3 region has the DNA TGTGCCAGCAGCCTGGGGGACTACGGATACAATGAGCAGTTCTTC. Filled out from reference TRBV7-9 and TRBJ2-1, the complete variable domain reads DTGVSQNPRHKITKRGQNVTFRCDPISEHNRLYWYRQTLGQGPEFLTYFQNEAQLEKSRLLSDRFSAERPKGSFSTLEIQRTEQGDSAMYLCASSLGDYGYNEQFFGPGTRLTVL.

The chain uses TRBV9 and TRBJ2-6, with D possibly matching TRBD1 (7 bases). The V end was cut by 0 bases, the J end by 0 bases, with 13 bases between. Looked up from germline, CDR1 is SGDLS and CDR2 is YYNGEE. The CDR3 contains 18 residues. DNA for the CDR3: TGTGCCAGCAGCGTAGGTCCAGGGGGGAGCTCTGGGGCCAACGTCCTGACTTTC. Translating it yields CASSVGPGGSSGANVLTF.

The rearrangement links TRBV29-1 to TRBJ2-5, with D unclear. The CDR3 is 15 amino acids. V lost 5 bases and J lost 4, with 20 bases in between. Per the germline V gene, CDR1 is SQVTM and CDR2 is ANQGSEA. The CDR3 DNA reads as TGCAGCGTTCTGGTTAGCACATCGCCTGGAGAGACCCAGTACTTC. This encodes CSVLVSTSPGETQYF.